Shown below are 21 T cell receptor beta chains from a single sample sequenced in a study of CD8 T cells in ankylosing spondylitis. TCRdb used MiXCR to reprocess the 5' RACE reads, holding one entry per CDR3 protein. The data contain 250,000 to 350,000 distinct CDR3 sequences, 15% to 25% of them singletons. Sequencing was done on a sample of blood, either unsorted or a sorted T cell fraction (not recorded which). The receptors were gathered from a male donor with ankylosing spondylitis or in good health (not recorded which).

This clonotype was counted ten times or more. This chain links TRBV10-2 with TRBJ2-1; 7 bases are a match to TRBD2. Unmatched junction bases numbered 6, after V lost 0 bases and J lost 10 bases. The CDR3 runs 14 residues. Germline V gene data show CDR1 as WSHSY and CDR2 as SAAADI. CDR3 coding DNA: TGCGCCAGCAGTGAGTCTGGGGGGGGACGGGAGCAGTTCTTC. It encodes CASSESGGGREQFF.

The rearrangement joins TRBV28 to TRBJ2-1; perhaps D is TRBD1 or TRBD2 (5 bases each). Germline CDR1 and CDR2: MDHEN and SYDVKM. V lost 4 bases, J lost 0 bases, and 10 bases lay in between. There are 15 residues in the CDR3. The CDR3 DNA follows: TGTGCCAGCAGTTCCGGGACCCACTCCTACAATGAGCAGTTCTTC. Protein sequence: CASSSGTHSYNEQFF.

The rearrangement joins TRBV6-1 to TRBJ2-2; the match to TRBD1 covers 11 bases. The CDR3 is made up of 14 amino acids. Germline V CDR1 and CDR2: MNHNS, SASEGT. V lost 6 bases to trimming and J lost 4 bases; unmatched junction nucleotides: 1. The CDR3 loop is CASRGTGGTGELFF. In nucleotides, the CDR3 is TGTGCCAGCAGAGGGACAGGGGGCACCGGGGAGCTGTTTTTT.

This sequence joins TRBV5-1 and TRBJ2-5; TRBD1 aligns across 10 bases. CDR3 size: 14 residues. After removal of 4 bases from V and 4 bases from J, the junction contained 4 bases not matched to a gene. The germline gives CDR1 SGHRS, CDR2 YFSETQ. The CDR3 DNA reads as TGCGCCAGCAGCACGGGGACAGGGGCAGAGACCCAGTACTTC. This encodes CASSTGTGAETQYF.

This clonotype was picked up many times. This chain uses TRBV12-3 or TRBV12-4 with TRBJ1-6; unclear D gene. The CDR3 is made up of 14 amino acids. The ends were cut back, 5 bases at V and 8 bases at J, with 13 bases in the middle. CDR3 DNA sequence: TGTGCCAGCAGTGGAGGGATTCCTTATTCACCCCTCCACTTT. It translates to CASSGGIPYSPLHF.

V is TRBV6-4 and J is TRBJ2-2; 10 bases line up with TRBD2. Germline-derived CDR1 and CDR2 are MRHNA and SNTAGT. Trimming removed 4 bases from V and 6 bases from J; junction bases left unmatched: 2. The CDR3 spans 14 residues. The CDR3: CASSVSGRSGELFF. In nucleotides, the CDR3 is TGTGCCAGCAGTGTTAGCGGGAGGTCCGGGGAGCTGTTTTTT.

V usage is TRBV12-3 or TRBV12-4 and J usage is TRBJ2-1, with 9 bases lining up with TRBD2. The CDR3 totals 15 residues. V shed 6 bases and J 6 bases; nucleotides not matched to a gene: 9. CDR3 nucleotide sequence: TGTGCCAGCAGGTCCTCGTCTAGCGGGATCAATGAGCAGTTCTTC. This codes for CASRSSSSGINEQFF.

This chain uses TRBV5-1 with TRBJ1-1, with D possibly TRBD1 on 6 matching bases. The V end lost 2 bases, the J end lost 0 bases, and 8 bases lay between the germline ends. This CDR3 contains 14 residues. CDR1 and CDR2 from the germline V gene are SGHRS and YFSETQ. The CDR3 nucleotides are TGCGCCAGCAGCTTCGGGGGCATGAACACTGAAGCTTTCTTT. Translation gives CASSFGGMNTEAFF.

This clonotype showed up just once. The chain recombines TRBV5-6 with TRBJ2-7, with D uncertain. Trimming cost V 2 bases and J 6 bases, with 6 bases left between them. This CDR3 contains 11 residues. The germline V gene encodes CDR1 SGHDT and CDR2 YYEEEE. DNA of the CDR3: TGTGCCAGCAGCTTCTTATCCGAGCAGTACGTC. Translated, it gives CASSFLSEQYV.

CDR3 amino acids: CASRREGAELFF. CDR3 DNA: TGTGCCTCCCGGCGGGAGGGCGCGGAGCTGTTTTTT. V usage is TRBV6-5 and J usage is TRBJ2-2; 9 nucleotides line up with TRBD2. The CDR3 totals 12 residues. V lost 11 bases to trimming and J lost 10 bases; unmatched junction nucleotides: 8. In germline, CDR1 is MNHEY, CDR2 SVGAGI.

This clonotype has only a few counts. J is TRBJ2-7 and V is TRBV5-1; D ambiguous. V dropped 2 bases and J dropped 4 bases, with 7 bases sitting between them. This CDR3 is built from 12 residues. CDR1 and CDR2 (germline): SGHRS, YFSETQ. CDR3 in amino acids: CASSFSRYEQYV. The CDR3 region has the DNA TGCGCCAGCAGCTTTTCCCGGTACGAGCAGTACGTC.

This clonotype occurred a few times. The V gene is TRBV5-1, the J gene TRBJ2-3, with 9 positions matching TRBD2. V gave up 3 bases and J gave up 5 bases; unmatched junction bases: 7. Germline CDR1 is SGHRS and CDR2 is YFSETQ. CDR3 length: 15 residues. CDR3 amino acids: CASSSVAGVVDTQYF. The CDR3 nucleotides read TGCGCCAGCAGCTCTGTAGCGGGAGTGGTAGATACGCAGTATTTT.

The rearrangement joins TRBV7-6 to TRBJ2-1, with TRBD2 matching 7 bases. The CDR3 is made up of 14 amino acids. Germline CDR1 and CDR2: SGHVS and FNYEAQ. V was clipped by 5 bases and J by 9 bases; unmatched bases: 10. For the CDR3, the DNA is TGTGCCAGCAGCAGGCAACTAGCGTCGAGTGAGCAGTTCTTC. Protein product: CASSRQLASSEQFF.

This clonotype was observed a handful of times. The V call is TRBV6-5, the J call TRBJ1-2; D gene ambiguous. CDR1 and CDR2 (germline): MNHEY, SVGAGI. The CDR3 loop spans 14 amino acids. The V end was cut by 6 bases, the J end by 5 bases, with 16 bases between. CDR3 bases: TGTGCCAGCAGGTCTCGGACCCGGGGATATGGCTACACCTTC. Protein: CASRSRTRGYGYTF.

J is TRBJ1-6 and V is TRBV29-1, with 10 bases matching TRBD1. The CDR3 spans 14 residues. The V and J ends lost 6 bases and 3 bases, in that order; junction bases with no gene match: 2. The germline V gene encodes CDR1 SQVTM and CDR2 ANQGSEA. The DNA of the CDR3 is TGCAGCGTGCGGACAGGGGGCTATAATTCACCCCTCCACTTT. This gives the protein CSVRTGGYNSPLHF.

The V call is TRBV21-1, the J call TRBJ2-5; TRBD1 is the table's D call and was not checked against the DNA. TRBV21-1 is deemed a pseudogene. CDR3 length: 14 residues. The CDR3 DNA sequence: TGTGCCGACACCACCCCCACAGGACAAGAGACCCAGTACTTC. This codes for CADTTPTGQETQYF.

The CDR3, as DNA: TGTGCCAGCAGTGGGCCCGGACAGGCCTCAGATACGCAGTATTTT. Amino acids: CASSGPGQASDTQYF. The V call is TRBV2, the J call TRBJ2-3; 7 bases map to TRBD1. The CDR3 has 15 amino acids. With 4 bases clipped from V and 4 bases from J, the junction kept 8 bases outside the gene matches. Germline-derived CDR1 and CDR2 are SNHLY and FYNNEI.

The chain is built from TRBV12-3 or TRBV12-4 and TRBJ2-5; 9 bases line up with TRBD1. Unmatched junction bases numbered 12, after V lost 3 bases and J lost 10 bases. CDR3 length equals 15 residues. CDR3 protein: CASSLADRGGMGQYF. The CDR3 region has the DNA TGTGCCAGCAGTTTGGCAGACAGGGGGGGAATGGGCCAGTACTTC.

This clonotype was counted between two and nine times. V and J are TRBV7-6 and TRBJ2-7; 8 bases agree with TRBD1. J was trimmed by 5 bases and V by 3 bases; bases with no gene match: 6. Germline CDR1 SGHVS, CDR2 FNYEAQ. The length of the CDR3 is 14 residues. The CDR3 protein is CASSFGQGGHEQYV. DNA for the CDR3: TGTGCCAGCAGCTTCGGACAGGGCGGCCACGAGCAGTACGTC.

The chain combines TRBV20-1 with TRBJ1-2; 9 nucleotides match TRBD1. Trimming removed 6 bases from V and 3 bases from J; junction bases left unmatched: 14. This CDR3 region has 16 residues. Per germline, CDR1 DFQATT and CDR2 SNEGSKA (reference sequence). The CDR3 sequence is CSAQKPGTGLHYGYTF. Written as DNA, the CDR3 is TGCAGTGCACAAAAACCCGGGACAGGGCTTCACTATGGCTACACCTTC.

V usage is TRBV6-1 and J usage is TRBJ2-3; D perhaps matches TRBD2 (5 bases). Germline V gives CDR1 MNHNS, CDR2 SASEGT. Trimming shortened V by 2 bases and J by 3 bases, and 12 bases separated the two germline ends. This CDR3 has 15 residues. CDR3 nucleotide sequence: TGTGCCAGCAGTGAAAGGAGGCTAGCAACAGATACGCAGTATTTT. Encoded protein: CASSERRLATDTQYF.